These 7 T cell receptor beta chains were all obtained from the same sample, sequenced in a study of identical twins. TCRdb fed the 5' RACE reads into MiXCR, producing one record per CDR3 protein. The table lists around 490,000 distinct CDR3 sequences, around an eighth of them singletons. These data are also associated with another study on yellow fever vaccine responses in identical twins.

The sample consisted of CD4+ T cells sorted from blood. The receptors stem from a woman between 18 and 29 years old in good health.

This clonotype was seen more than once but under ten times. V gene TRBV29-1 combines with J gene TRBJ2-7, with D perhaps assigned TRBD1 or TRBD2 (5 bases each). This CDR3 has 11 amino acids. With 6 bases removed from V and 7 bases from J, the gap between germline ends came to 13 bases. Germline CDR1 is SQVTM and CDR2 is ANQGSEA. CDR3 region: CSVTGRGEQYF. The CDR3 DNA is TGCAGCGTGACGGGACGTGGGGAGCAGTACTTC.

The table lists this clonotype with many counts. The V and J genes are TRBV29-1 and TRBJ2-2; D unclear. This CDR3 comprises 15 residues. CDR1 is SQVTM, CDR2 ANQGSEA, per germline. V was pared by 4 bases and J by 4 bases, with 16 bases between. DNA of the CDR3: TGCAGCGTTGCGAGTCCGGGCGCAGGCACCGGGGAGCTGTTTTTT. It codes for CSVASPGAGTGELFF.

This chain joins TRBV2 and TRBJ1-1; D is possibly TRBD1 (5 bases). CDR3 size: 14 residues. CDR1 is SNHLY, CDR2 FYNNEI, per germline. V was shortened by 7 bases and J by 1 base, with 13 bases between the two germline ends. CDR3 sequence reads: CASTRDGGNTEAFF. CDR3 coding DNA: TGTGCCAGCACGCGGGATGGGGGGAACACTGAAGCTTTCTTT.

The V and J genes are TRBV2 and TRBJ2-1; D remains ambiguous. The CDR3 is 12 amino acids. V lost 1 base, J lost 7 bases, and 5 bases lay in between. Per the germline V gene, CDR1 is SNHLY and CDR2 is FYNNEI. In nucleotides, the CDR3 is TGTGCCAGCAGTGAAGGCGAAAATGAGCAGTTCTTC. The encoded protein is CASSEGENEQFF.

There are many counts of this clonotype. The chain recombines TRBV11-2 with TRBJ2-7; 7 bases match TRBD1. The ends lost 5 bases at V and 4 bases at J; junction bases unmatched: 8. Germline CDR1 reads SGHAT; CDR2 reads FQNNGV. The CDR3 length is 14 residues. The CDR3 region is CASSGRGSNYEQYF. In DNA form, the CDR3 reads TGTGCCAGCAGCGGCAGGGGGTCTAATTACGAGCAGTACTTC.

This clonotype has just a few counts. V is TRBV6-4 and J is TRBJ2-1, with a weak D call TRBD2 (6 bases). Per germline, CDR1 MRHNA and CDR2 SNTAGT. There are 21 residues in the CDR3. The V and J ends lost 6 bases and 2 bases respectively, with 32 bases between them. The CDR3 here is CASSDPKFGSRVGGTYNEQFF. The CDR3 nucleotides are TGTGCCAGCAGCGACCCGAAGTTTGGCTCCCGCGTGGGGGGAACCTACAATGAGCAGTTCTTC.

The chain recombines TRBV20-1 with TRBJ2-2; 12 positions match TRBD2. Germline V CDR1 and CDR2: DFQATT, SNEGSKA (reference sequence). J was trimmed by 6 bases and V by 5 bases; bases with no gene match: 4. The CDR3 runs 14 residues. The CDR3 is CSAPSGRASGELFF. The CDR3 DNA reads as TGCAGTGCTCCTAGCGGGAGGGCATCCGGGGAGCTGTTTTTT.